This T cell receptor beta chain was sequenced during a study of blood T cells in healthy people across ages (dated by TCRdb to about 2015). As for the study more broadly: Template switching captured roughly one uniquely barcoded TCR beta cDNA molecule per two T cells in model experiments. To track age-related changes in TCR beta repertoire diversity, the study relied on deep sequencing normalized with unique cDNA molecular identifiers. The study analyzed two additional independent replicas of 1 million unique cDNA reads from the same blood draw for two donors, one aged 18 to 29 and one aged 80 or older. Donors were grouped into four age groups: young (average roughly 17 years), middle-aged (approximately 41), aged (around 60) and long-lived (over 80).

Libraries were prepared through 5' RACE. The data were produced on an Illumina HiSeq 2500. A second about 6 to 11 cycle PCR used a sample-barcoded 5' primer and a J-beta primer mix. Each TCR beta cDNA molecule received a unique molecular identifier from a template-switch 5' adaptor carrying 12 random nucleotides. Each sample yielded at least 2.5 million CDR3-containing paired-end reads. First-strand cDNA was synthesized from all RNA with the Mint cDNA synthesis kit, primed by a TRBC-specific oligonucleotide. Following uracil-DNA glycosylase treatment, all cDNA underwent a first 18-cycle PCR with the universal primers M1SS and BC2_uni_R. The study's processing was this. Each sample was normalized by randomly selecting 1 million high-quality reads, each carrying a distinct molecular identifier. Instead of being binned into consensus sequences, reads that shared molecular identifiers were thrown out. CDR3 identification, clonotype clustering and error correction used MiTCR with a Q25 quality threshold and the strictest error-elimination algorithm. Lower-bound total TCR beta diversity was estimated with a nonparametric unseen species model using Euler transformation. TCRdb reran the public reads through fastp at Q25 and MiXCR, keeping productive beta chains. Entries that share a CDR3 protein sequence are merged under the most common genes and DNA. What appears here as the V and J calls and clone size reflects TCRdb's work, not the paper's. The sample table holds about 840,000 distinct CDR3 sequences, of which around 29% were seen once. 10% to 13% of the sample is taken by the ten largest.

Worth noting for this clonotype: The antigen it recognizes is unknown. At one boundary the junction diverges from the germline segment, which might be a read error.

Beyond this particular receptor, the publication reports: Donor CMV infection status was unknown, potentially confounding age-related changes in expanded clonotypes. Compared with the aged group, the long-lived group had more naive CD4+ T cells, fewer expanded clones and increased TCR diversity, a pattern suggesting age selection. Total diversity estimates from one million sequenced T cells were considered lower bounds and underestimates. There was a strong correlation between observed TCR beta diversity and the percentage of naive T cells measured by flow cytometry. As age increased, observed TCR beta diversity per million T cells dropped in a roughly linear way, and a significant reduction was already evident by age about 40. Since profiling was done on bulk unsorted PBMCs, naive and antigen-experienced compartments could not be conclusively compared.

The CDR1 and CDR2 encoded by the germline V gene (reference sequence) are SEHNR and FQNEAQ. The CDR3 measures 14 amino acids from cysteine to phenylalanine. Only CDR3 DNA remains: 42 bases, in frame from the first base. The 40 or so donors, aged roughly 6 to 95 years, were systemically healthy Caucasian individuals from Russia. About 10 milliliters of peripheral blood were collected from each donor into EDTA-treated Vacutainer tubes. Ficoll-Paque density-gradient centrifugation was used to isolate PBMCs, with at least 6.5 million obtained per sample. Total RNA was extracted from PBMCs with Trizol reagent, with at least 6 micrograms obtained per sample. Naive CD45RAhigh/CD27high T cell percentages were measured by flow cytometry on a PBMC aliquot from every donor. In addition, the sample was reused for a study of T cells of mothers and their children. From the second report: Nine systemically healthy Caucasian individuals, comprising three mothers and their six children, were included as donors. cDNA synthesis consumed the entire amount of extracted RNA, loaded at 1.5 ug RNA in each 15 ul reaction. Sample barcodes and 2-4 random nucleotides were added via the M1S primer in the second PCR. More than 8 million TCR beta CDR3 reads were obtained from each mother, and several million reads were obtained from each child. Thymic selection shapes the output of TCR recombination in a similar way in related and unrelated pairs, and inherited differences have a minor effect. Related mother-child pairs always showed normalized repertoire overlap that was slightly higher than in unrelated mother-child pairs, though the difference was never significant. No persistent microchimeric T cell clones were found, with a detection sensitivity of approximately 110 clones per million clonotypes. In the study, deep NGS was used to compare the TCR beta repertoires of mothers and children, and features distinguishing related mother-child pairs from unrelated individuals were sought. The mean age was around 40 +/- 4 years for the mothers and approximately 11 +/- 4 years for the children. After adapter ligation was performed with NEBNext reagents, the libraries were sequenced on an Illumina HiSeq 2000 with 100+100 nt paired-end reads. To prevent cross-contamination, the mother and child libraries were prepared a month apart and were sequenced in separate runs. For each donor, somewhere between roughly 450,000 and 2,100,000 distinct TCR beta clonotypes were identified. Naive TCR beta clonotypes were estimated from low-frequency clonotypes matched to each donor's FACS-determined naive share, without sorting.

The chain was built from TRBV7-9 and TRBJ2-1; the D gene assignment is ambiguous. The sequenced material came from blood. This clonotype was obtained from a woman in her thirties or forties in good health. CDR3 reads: CASSDRTSCNGQFF. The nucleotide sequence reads TGTGCCAGCAGCGACCGGACCTCCTGCAATGGGCAGTTCTTC.